This T cell receptor beta chain stems from a study of T cell responses to AZD1222 COVID-19 vaccine. Overall study results and limits: After the peak T cell response, and only then, were repertoires sampled. Only five or six AZD1222 recipients were seropositive at baseline. White British donors predominated, females outnumbered males, and clonal diversity was possibly underestimated.

Generated by immunoSEQ multiplex PCR, the TCRdb table keeps only in-frame clones and is missing some. Seen here are 160,000 or so clones, 92% observed once, and the top ten hold roughly 4.4%. Germline V gene sequence: CDR1 SGHRS, CDR2 YFSETQ. With 6 bases removed from V and 7 bases from J, the gap between germline ends came to 22 bases. The CDR3 consists of 15 residues. About this clone itself: Its antigen is still unknown.

The gene calls are TRBV5-1 and TRBJ1-2; perhaps TRBD1 as D (5 bases). Sequenced here: peripheral blood, sampled on day 0 of MenACWY control vaccination. The sequence derives from an adult in good health. The CDR3 spells CASTSEKPTQGGYTF. Written as DNA, the CDR3 is TGCGCCAGCACCTCTGAAAAGCCCACCCAGGGTGGCTACACCTTC.